The rows below give T cell receptor beta chains drawn from one sample of a study of Graves' ophthalmopathy and Graves' hyperthyroidism. Using its own MiXCR run on the multiplex PCR reads, TCRdb lists one record per CDR3 protein. Here the sample spans around 660,000 distinct CDR3 sequences, about two fifths being singletons. The sequenced sample consisted of peripheral blood. The receptors were gathered from an adult man with Graves' ophthalmopathy. The CDR3 runs from the conserved cysteine through the conserved F or W.

CDR3 protein	J gene	V gene	CDR3 length
CASNLLGSGEETQYF	TRBJ2-5	TRBV7-9	15
CASSLLSPGQGGEKYF	TRBJ2-5	TRBV11-1	16
CSVAKDSGEAFF	TRBJ1-1	TRBV29-1	12
CASSYDRGEYGYTF	TRBJ1-2	TRBV6-5	14
CSVQGGPGGFETQYF	TRBJ2-5	TRBV29-1	15
CASSSDRTSNYGYTF	TRBJ1-2	TRBV7-9	15
CASNPGQGVGTSPAGELFF	TRBJ2-2	TRBV12-3/TRBV12-4	19
CSAIRGTGEYQPQHF	TRBJ1-5	TRBV20-1	15
CSVIWLREQETQYF	TRBJ2-5	TRBV29-1	14
CASSFGDRGYGYTF	TRBJ1-2	TRBV5-6	14
CAWTLGTTGGNTEAFF	TRBJ1-1	TRBV5-6	16
CASTRSSNQPQHF	TRBJ1-5	TRBV6-1	13
CASSASEGTSGAYEQYF	TRBJ2-7	TRBV7-9	17
CASSVWTITEAFF	TRBJ1-1	TRBV2	13
CASSSGVRGSYEQYF	TRBJ2-7	TRBV7-9	15
CVSSPQTDQPQHF	TRBJ1-5	TRBV7-9	13
CASSKGSGSYEQYF	TRBJ2-7	TRBV19	14
CASSSPTTGQSNYGYTF	TRBJ1-2	TRBV5-4	17
CSARGREDVTGELFF	TRBJ2-2	TRBV20-1	15
CALEGIRETQYF	TRBJ2-5	TRBV19	12
CSSRTSGGVETQYF	TRBJ2-5	TRBV29-1	14
CASSLHRTGSYEQYF	TRBJ2-7	TRBV7-2	15
CASSQSRDRGRFYGYTF	TRBJ1-2	TRBV7-2	17
CASSTRDSPLEKLFF	TRBJ1-4	TRBV7-9	15
CASSLRPGDWGYTF	TRBJ1-2	TRBV7-9	14
CASSSILTVSGNTIYF	TRBJ1-3	TRBV7-9	16
CASRQGGTGELFF	TRBJ2-2	TRBV25-1	13
CSGTDRGYEQYF	TRBJ2-7	TRBV29-1	12
CASIKDYGNTGELFF	TRBJ2-2	TRBV5-8	15
CASSISGDYEQYF	TRBJ2-7	TRBV7-9	13
CASVGGALTRGYTF	TRBJ1-2	TRBV12-5	14
CATSDPGQGLYEQYF	TRBJ2-7	TRBV24-1	15
CASSNRPINSGANVLTF	TRBJ2-6	TRBV27	17
CATSRGYTF	TRBJ1-2	TRBV15	9
CASSLFSAYEQYF	TRBJ2-7	TRBV4-3	13
CSAREDRGHYGYTF	TRBJ1-2	TRBV20-1	14
CASSGVEFVGYTF	TRBJ1-2	TRBV5-4	13
CSVLLRGQHGKLFF	TRBJ1-4	TRBV29-1	14
CASRQKGQMGEQYF	TRBJ2-7	TRBV7-2	14
CASSLVGSARTRSPLHF	TRBJ1-6	TRBV5-1	17
CASSPTVAQPQHF	TRBJ1-5	TRBV7-8	13
CASRGTVKETQYF	TRBJ2-5	TRBV6-1	13
CASSYGTADLPLHF	TRBJ1-6	TRBV6-5	14
CASSLIFRGGDTEAFF	TRBJ1-1	TRBV25-1	16
CASSQGDIDTEAFF	TRBJ1-1	TRBV14	14
CASSERGTGTVSEKLFF	TRBJ1-4	TRBV25-1	17
CASISSYGEGETQYF	TRBJ2-5	TRBV25-1	15
CSVEERIAGGPSETQYF	TRBJ2-5	TRBV29-1	17
CASRERGTSNQPQHF	TRBJ1-5	TRBV25-1	15
CATSEGKGRNQPQHF	TRBJ1-5	TRBV24-1	15
CASSSTGRTTEAFF	TRBJ1-1	TRBV12-3/TRBV12-4	14
CASSATGVNSPLHF	TRBJ1-6	TRBV5-1	14
CATSRDWGQGYGYTF	TRBJ1-2	TRBV15	15
CASSRTGGYVYQETQYF	TRBJ2-5	TRBV7-2	17
CASSIRDIFYRYTF	TRBJ1-2	TRBV5-8	14
CASSPMTDTQYF	TRBJ2-3	TRBV5-1	12
CAHNTEGQPQHF	TRBJ1-5	TRBV10-3	12
CASSRQGTVEQYF	TRBJ2-7	TRBV7-2	13
CASSLALAPYNEQFF	NA	TRBV7-8	15